This TCR beta chain was profiled in a study of blood T cell repertoires in COVID-19. Looking at the study overall: Donors in the United States, Italy and Spain gave samples during acute or convalescent COVID-19. The analysed material was cDNA or gDNA that came from T cells, B-cell-depleted T cells, or PBMCs.

Per the study methods: Estimation of nucleated cell counts relied on the amplification of reference gene primers. Measured with immunoSEQ multiplex PCR; TCRdb has only the in-frame clones, and not every one. V and J calls and clone size are given by that table; D and trimming were obtained from the DNA. The sample has about 260,000 clones; over 80% are singletons. Sequencing was done on a sample of peripheral blood. The sequence derives from a woman aged 40-49 years who had recovered from COVID-19.

CDR3 DNA sequence: TGTGCCAGCAGCCCGAAAGGGGGCCGAGAGACCCAGTACTTC. Protein: CASSPKGGRETQYF. The chain couples TRBV11-3 to TRBJ2-5, with 7 bases fitting TRBD1. This CDR3 region has 14 residues. Germline CDR1 reads SGHNT; CDR2 reads YENEEA. Germline trimming cut 5 bases from V and 4 bases from J; bases unmatched to any gene: 7.